One and the same sample provided the 26 T cell receptor beta chains below, sequenced in a study of immune cell composition in non-small cell lung cancer. Measured with immunoSEQ multiplex PCR; TCRdb has only the in-frame clones, and not every one. This table has 13,000 or so clones, roughly 73% appearing once. The sample was lung tumor tissue. The receptors here all came from a human donor with non-small cell lung cancer.

The chain links TRBV5-1 to TRBJ2-3; no reliable D call. Germline assignment: CDR1 SGHRS and CDR2 YFSETQ. The CDR3 has 15 amino acids. Trimming took 5 bases from V and 0 from J, leaving 13 bases between them. CDR3 sequence reads: CASSPGVYSTDTQYF. CDR3 in DNA: TGCGCCAGCAGTCCCGGAGTATATAGCACAGATACGCAGTATTTT.

The rearrangement links TRBV5-1 to TRBJ1-1, with 7 bases lining up with TRBD1. The CDR3 extends over 15 amino acids. V shed 0 bases, J shed 10 bases, and the junction held 12 bases outside the gene matches. CDR1 and CDR2 from the germline V gene are SGHRS and YFSETQ. In DNA, the CDR3 is TGCGCCAGCAGCTTGGGACAGGGTTTTGTGGAAAGAGCTTTCTTT. The encoded protein is CASSLGQGFVERAFF.

The chain uses TRBV28 and TRBJ1-3, with D hard to call. There are 16 residues in the CDR3. CDR1 and CDR2 from the germline V gene are MDHEN and SYDVKM. V lost 8 bases and J 3 bases, leaving 20 bases between the germline ends. CDR3 bases: TGTGCCAGCGGCCGCCCGGGATCAGGTAGTGGAAACACCATATATTTT. Amino acids: CASGRPGSGSGNTIYF.

V usage is TRBV7-2 and J usage is TRBJ1-2, with 12 positions matching TRBD1. The J segment lost 2 bases and the V segment lost 1 base, leaving 2 bases of the junction unmatched. CDR3 length: 16 residues. CDR1 and CDR2 (germline): SGHTA, FQGNSA. The CDR3 nucleotides read TGTGCCAGCAGCTTAGGGGACAGGGGGCGAAACTATGGCTACACCTTC. This gives the protein CASSLGDRGRNYGYTF. Using reference TRBV7-2 and TRBJ1-2 for the parts outside the CDR3, the full variable domain is GAGVSQSPSNKVTEKGKDVELRCDPISGHTALYWYRQSLGQGLEFLIYFQGNSAPDKSGLPSDRFSAERTGGSVSTLTIQRTQQEDSAVYLCASSLGDRGRNYGYTFGSGTRLTVV.

This clone was recorded once. This chain connects TRBV10-3 to TRBJ2-7; 8 positions match TRBD1. The CDR3 length is 16 residues. The germline CDR1 and CDR2 sequences are ENHRY and SYGVKD. Losses at the gene ends were 4 bases for V and 2 bases for J; bases not matched to a gene: 10. The DNA of the CDR3 is TGTGCCATCAGTGCCTCGACAGGGGCGGATCCCTACGAGCAGTACTTC. Its translation is CAISASTGADPYEQYF.

The chain couples TRBV29-1 to TRBJ1-6, with 8 bases that match TRBD1. Germline loops: CDR1 SQVTM, CDR2 ANQGSEA. The CDR3 extends over 18 amino acids. In nucleotides, the CDR3 is TGCGCAGCACTCGACCGGGACAGGTTGGCTGTATATGGTTCACCCCTCCACTTT. The encoded protein is CAALDRDRLAVYGSPLHF.

This clone was seen a handful of times. V and J are TRBV28 and TRBJ2-7; no clear D gene. Germline-derived CDR1 and CDR2 are MDHEN and SYDVKM. V was clipped by 6 bases and J by 3 bases, with 12 bases between them. This CDR3 region has 13 residues. The CDR3 sequence is CASSYTKLYEQYF. The CDR3 DNA follows: TGTGCCAGCAGCTACACTAAACTCTACGAGCAGTACTTC. Together with reference TRBV28 and TRBJ2-7, the CDR3 gives the full variable domain: DVKVTQSSRYLVKRTGEKVFLECVQDMDHENMFWYRQDPGLGLRLIYFSYDVKMKEKGDIPEGYSVSREKKERFSLILESASTNQTSMYLCASSYTKLYEQYFGPGTRLTVT.

V and J are TRBV10-3 and TRBJ2-2; TRBD2 aligns across 11 bases. Germline CDR1 ENHRY, CDR2 SYGVKD. CDR3 size: 15 residues. The V and J ends lost 3 bases and 4 bases, in that order; junction bases with no gene match: 1. The CDR3 loop is CAISDSGRATGELFF. The CDR3 nucleotides read TGTGCCATCAGTGATAGCGGGAGGGCCACCGGGGAGCTGTTTTTT.

V gene TRBV7-9 combines with J gene TRBJ2-2; 8 bases are a match to TRBD1. This CDR3 contains 17 residues. The trim removed 4 bases at V and 3 bases at J, leaving 10 bases unmatched. Germline V CDR1 and CDR2: SEHNR, FQNEAQ (reference sequence). The CDR3 loop reads CASSSTGTGVHTGELFF. The CDR3 coding sequence is TGTGCCAGCAGCTCGACCGGGACAGGCGTCCACACCGGGGAGCTGTTTTTT. Filled out from reference TRBV7-9 and TRBJ2-2, the complete variable domain reads DTGVSQNPRHKITKRGQNVTFRCDPISEHNRLYWYRQTLGQGPEFLTYFQNEAQLEKSRLLSDRFSAERPKGSFSTLEIQRTEQGDSAMYLCASSSTGTGVHTGELFFGEGSRLTVL.

The V and J genes are TRBV9 and TRBJ2-1; D possibly corresponds to TRBD2 (5 bases). Trimming stripped 4 bases from V and 16 bases from J, with 18 bases between. Per germline, CDR1 SGDLS and CDR2 YYNGEE. This CDR3 has 12 amino acids. CDR3 nucleotides: TGTGCCAGCAGCCCTCGTGAGGGATTATCCTTCTTC. Its protein product is CASSPREGLSFF.

This chain joins TRBV6-1 and TRBJ2-7; 9 bases map to TRBD1. CDR1 is MNHNS, CDR2 SASEGT, per germline. Trimming at V came to 8 bases and at J to 5 bases, leaving 13 bases not matched to a gene. The CDR3 runs to 15 residues. CDR3 sequence (DNA): TGTGCCAGCTCCCCAAGGGGGACAGGGAGTAACGAGCAGTACTTC. This codes for CASSPRGTGSNEQYF.

J is TRBJ2-2 and V is TRBV7-3; the match to TRBD2 covers 16 bases. CDR3 size: 17 residues. V trimming: 5 bases; J trimming: 6 bases; junction bases outside the gene matches: 6. In germline, CDR1 is SGHTA, CDR2 FQGTGA. CDR3 in DNA: TGTGCCAGCAGCCCGGGGACTAGCGGGGGGGCCTCCGGGGAGCTGTTTTTT. Translated, it gives CASSPGTSGGASGELFF.

This clone was detected only a few times. This rearrangement joins TRBV7-2 to TRBJ2-1, with 9 bases identical to TRBD1. V lost 3 bases and J lost 6; bases outside the gene matches: 3. The CDR3 sequence is 14 residues long. Germline lookup yields CDR1 SGHTA and CDR2 FQGNSA. The CDR3 here is CASSLDRGRNEQFF. The CDR3 DNA is TGTGCCAGCAGCTTGGACAGGGGACGCAATGAGCAGTTCTTC.

This sequence joins TRBV7-2 and TRBJ2-2, with 11 bases aligning to TRBD2. This CDR3 contains 15 residues. Germline V gene lookup returns CDR1 SGHTA and CDR2 FQGNSA. Germline trimming cut 3 bases from V and 4 bases from J; bases unmatched to any gene: 1. The CDR3 region has the DNA TGTGCCAGCAGCTTCGGGACTAGCGGCACCGGGGAGCTGTTTTTT. Protein product: CASSFGTSGTGELFF.

The J gene is TRBJ2-3, the V gene TRBV4-3, with 10 bases matching TRBD2. This CDR3 comprises 17 residues. Trimming cost V 4 bases and J 4 bases; bases outside gene matches: 11. CDR1 LGHNA and CDR2 YSLEER come from the germline V gene. This chain's CDR3 is CASSLNPSGGASDTQYF. The CDR3 DNA follows: TGCGCCAGCAGCCTAAATCCGAGCGGGGGGGCCTCAGATACGCAGTATTTT.

CDR3 bases: TGTGCCAGCAGTGAATGGGGGGACAGGGCCGGTGAAAAACTGTTTTTT. This codes for CASSEWGDRAGEKLFF. The gene calls are TRBV25-1 and TRBJ1-4; the match to TRBD1 covers 9 bases. Germline V gene lookup returns CDR1 MGHDK and CDR2 SYGVNS. The CDR3 consists of 16 residues. The trim removed 1 base at V and 7 bases at J, leaving 7 bases unmatched.

The rearrangement links TRBV10-3 to TRBJ1-1, with D unresolved. Germline-derived CDR1 and CDR2 are ENHRY and SYGVKD. V was shortened by 2 bases and J by 1 base, with 8 bases between the two germline ends. This CDR3 is built from 14 residues. The DNA for the CDR3 is TGTGCCATCAGTGAGCTGGGCAGGAACACTGAAGCTTTCTTT. Residues: CAISELGRNTEAFF.

This chain joins TRBV14 and TRBJ2-2, with D perhaps TRBD2 (6 bases). Germline V gives CDR1 SGHDN, CDR2 FVKESK. V was pared by 5 bases and J by 0 bases, with 10 bases between. The CDR3 consists of 15 residues. The DNA for the CDR3 is TGTGCCAGCAGCAGGGCGGGGTCGAACACCGGGGAGCTGTTTTTT. Translating gives CASSRAGSNTGELFF.

The chain joins TRBV7-3 to TRBJ2-3, with D perhaps TRBD2 (7 bases). Trimming left V 8 bases short and J 1 base short, with 16 bases between. Germline V gene lookup returns CDR1 SGHTA and CDR2 FQGTGA. The CDR3 covers 15 residues. DNA for the CDR3: TGTGCCAGCTCAAAAGTGGGGGGGCGCACAGATACGCAGTATTTT. It specifies CASSKVGGRTDTQYF.

This clone was counted a few times. This rearrangement joins TRBV9 to TRBJ2-1; tentatively, D is TRBD2 (6 bases). The CDR3 is 15 amino acids. Trimming removed 3 bases at V and 4 bases at J, with 14 bases between. Germline CDR1 is SGDLS and CDR2 is YYNGEE. The CDR3 here is CASSATGGPYNEQFF. The CDR3 coding sequence is TGTGCCAGCAGCGCCACCGGAGGGCCGTACAATGAGCAGTTCTTC.

V and J are TRBV18 and TRBJ2-1, with D tentatively TRBD2 (6 bases). The ends were cut back, 3 bases at V and 8 bases at J, with 20 bases in the middle. The CDR3 extends over 16 amino acids. Germline loops: CDR1 KGHSH, CDR2 LQKENI. The CDR3 bases are TGTGCCAGCTCACCGGCGGCCAGGAGGGCGGATCATGAGCAGTTCTTC. Its protein product is CASSPAARRADHEQFF.

This clone has just one count. The rearrangement uses TRBV25-1 and TRBJ2-3; TRBD2 aligns across 7 bases. Germline CDR1 reads MGHDK; CDR2 reads SYGVNS. V shed 8 bases, J shed 0 bases, and the junction held 11 bases outside the gene matches. The CDR3 consists of 16 residues. The CDR3 loop is CASGRPDSGSTDTQYF. In nucleotides, the CDR3 is TGTGCCAGCGGTCGACCCGATAGCGGGAGCACAGATACGCAGTATTTT.

The rearrangement uses TRBV2 and TRBJ2-5; weak D call: TRBD2 (6 bases). The CDR3 contains 13 residues. Per the germline V gene, CDR1 is SNHLY and CDR2 is FYNNEI. V was trimmed by 3 bases and J by 7 bases, leaving 12 bases between them. CDR3 bases: TGTGCCAGCAGTGAGGAGAGGGGAGGGACCCAGTACTTC. Protein sequence: CASSEERGGTQYF.

The chain links TRBV18 to TRBJ1-3, with 8 bases that match TRBD1. The V gene end was trimmed by 10 bases and the J gene end by 4 bases; junction bases not matched to a gene: 12. The CDR3 totals 15 residues. The germline CDR1 and CDR2 sequences are KGHSH and LQKENI. Here the CDR3 DNA reads TGTGCCACAACTCCCAGACAGGGGCGAGGAAACACCATATATTTT. Amino acid sequence: CATTPRQGRGNTIYF.

The chain has TRBV10-3 and TRBJ2-2; D perhaps matches TRBD1 (6 bases). V was trimmed by 7 bases and J by 6 bases, leaving 18 bases between them. The CDR3 is 15 residues long. The V gene's germline CDR1 is ENHRY and CDR2 SYGVKD. DNA for the CDR3: TGTGCCATCAATTCAGGGGAACCCCCCTCCGGGGAGCTGTTTTTT. Its protein product is CAINSGEPPSGELFF.

This chain joins TRBV19 and TRBJ1-5; TRBD1 aligns across 8 bases. V shed 2 bases, J shed 7 bases, and the junction held 7 bases outside the gene matches. The CDR3 runs to 15 residues. The germline V gene encodes CDR1 LNHDA and CDR2 SQIVND (reference sequence). The CDR3, as DNA: TGTGCCAGTAGTATAAGGGGGACAGGCTTGCAGCCCCAGCATTTT. Translation gives CASSIRGTGLQPQHF.